One TCR beta chain is described in this entry. With 1 base clipped from V and 1 base from J, the junction kept 4 bases outside the gene matches. The CDR3 sequence is 16 residues long. CDR1 is SGHTA and CDR2 is FQGTGA in the germline V gene. The source of the sample is a study of T cell changes during pregnancy in multiple sclerosis. The repertoire was sequenced with immunoSEQ multiplex PCR; TCRdb's copy has only in-frame clones and lacks some. The sample carries about 48,000 clones, 88% recorded once. Material: CD4+ T cells from peripheral blood mononuclear cells, obtained in the second trimester of pregnancy. This TCR derives from a female donor with multiple sclerosis, enrolled in a pregnancy study. The J gene is TRBJ2-1, the V gene TRBV7-3; 7 bases line up with TRBD1. For the CDR3, the DNA is TGTGCCAGCAGCTTAATGCCGGGACAGTCCTACAATGAGCAGTTCTTC. Amino acids: CASSLMPGQSYNEQFF.